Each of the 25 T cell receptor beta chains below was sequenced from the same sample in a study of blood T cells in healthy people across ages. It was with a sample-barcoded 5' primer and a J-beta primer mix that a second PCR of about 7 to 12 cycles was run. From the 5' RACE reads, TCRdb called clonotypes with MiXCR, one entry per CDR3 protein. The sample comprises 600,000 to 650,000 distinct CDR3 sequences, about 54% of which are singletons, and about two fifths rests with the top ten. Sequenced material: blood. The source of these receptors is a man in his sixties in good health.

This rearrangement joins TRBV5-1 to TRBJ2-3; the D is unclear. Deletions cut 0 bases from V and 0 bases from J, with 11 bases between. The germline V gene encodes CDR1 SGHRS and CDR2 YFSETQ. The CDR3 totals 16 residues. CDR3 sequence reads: CASSLGLQKSTDTQYF. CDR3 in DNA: TGCGCCAGCAGCTTGGGACTCCAGAAGAGCACAGATACGCAGTATTTT.

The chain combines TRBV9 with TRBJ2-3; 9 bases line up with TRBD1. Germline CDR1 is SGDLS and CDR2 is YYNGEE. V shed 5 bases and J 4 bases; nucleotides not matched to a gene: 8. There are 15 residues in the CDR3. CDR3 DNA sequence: TGTGCCAGCAGGGTTGGGACAGGGAGGTCAGATACGCAGTATTTT. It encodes CASRVGTGRSDTQYF.

The CDR3 region is CASSLVSQAAGGYTF. CDR3 DNA: TGTGCCAGCAGCTTAGTGTCCCAGGCGGCAGGTGGCTACACCTTC. This chain links TRBV7-8 with TRBJ1-2, with D uncertain. Germline loops: CDR1 SGHVS, CDR2 FQNEAQ. The CDR3 covers 15 residues. V dropped 1 base and J dropped 7 bases, with 16 bases sitting between them. Looking up the rest from reference TRBV7-8 and TRBJ1-2 gives the full variable domain: GAGVSQSPRYKVAKRGQDVALRCDPISGHVSLFWYQQALGQGPEFLTYFQNEAQLDKSGLPSDRFFAERPEGSVSTLKIQRTQQEDSAVYLCASSLVSQAAGGYTFGSGTRLTVV.

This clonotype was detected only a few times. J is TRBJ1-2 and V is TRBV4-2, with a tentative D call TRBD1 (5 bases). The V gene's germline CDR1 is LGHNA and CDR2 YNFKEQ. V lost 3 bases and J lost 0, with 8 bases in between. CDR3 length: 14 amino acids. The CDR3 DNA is TGTGCCAGCAGCCAGGGGACGGCTAACTATGGCTACACCTTC. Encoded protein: CASSQGTANYGYTF.

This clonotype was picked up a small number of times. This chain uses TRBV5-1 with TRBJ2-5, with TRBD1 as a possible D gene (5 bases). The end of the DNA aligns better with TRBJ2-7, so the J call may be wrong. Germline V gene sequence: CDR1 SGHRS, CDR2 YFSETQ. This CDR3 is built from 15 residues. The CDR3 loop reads CASSSNPGAYYEQYF. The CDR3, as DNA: TGCGCCAGCAGCTCCAACCCTGGGGCGTACTACGAGCAGTACTTC.

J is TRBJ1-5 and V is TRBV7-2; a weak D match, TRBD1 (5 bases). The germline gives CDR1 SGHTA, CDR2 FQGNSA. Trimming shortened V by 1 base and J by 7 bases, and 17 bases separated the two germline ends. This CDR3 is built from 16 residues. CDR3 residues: CASSLGYRVWGQPQHF. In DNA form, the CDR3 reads TGTGCCAGCAGCTTAGGTTACAGAGTATGGGGGCAGCCCCAGCATTTT. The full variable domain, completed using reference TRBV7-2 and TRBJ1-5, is GAGVSQSPSNKVTEKGKDVELRCDPISGHTALYWYRQSLGQGLEFLIYFQGNSAPDKSGLPSDRFSAERTGGSVSTLTIQRTQQEDSAVYLCASSLGYRVWGQPQHFGDGTRLSIL.

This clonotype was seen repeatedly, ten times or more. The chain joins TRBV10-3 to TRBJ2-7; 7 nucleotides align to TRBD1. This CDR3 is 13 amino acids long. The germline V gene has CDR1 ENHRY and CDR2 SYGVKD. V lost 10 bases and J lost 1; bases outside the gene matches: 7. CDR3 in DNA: TGTGCCACCCGGGACAGTTCATCCTACGAGCAGTACTTC. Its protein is CATRDSSSYEQYF.

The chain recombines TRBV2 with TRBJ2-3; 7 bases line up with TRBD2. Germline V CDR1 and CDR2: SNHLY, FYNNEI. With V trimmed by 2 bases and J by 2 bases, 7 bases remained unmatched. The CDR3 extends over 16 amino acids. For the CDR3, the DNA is TGTGCCAGCAGTGAATTGCCGGGGGGTTACACAGATACGCAGTATTTT. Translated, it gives CASSELPGGYTDTQYF.

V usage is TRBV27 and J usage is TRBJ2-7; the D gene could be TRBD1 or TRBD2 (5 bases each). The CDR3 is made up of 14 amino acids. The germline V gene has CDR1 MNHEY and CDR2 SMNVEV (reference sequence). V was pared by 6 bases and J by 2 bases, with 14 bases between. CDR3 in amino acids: CASSPGRGPYEQYF. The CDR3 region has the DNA TGTGCCAGCAGCCCGGGACGGGGCCCCTACGAGCAGTACTTC.

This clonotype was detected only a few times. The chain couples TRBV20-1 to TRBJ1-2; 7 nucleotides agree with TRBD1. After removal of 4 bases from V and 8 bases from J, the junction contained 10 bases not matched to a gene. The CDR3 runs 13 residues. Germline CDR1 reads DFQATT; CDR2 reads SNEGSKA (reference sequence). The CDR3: CSATPGQGGGYTF. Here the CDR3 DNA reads TGCAGTGCTACCCCCGGGCAGGGGGGAGGCTACACCTTC.

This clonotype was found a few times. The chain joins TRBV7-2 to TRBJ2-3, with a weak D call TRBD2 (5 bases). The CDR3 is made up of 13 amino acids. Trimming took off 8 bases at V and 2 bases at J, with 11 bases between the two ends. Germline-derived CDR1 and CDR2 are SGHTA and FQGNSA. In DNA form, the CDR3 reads TGTGCCAGCGCGGGCGACTACACAGATACGCAGTATTTT. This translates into CASAGDYTDTQYF.

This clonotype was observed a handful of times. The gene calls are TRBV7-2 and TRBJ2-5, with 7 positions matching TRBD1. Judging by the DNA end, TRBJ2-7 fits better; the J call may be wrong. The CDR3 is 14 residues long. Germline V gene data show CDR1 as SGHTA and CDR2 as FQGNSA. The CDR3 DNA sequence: TGTGCCAGCAGATTGGGACAGAGCCTGGGCGAGCAGTACTTC. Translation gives CASRLGQSLGEQYF.

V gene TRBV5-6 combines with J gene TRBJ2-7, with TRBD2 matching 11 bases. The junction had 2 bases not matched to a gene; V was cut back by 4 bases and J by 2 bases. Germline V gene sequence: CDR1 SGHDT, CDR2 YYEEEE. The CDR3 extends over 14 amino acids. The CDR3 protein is CASSNSGGAYEQYF. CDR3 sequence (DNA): TGTGCCAGCAGCAATAGCGGGGGGGCCTACGAGCAGTACTTC.

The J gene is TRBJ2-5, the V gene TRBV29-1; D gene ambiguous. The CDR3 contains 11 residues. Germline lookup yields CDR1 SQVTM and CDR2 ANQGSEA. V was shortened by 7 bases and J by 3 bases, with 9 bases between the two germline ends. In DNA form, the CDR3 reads TGCAGCGCCGGGCAAGAAGAGACCCAGTACTTC. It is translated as CSAGQEETQYF.

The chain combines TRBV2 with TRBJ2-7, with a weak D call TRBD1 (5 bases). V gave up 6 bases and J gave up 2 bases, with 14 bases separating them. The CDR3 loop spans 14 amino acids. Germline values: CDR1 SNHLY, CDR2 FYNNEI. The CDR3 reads CASSSTVTAYEQYF. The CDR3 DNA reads TGTGCCAGCAGCTCGACAGTGACAGCCTACGAGCAGTACTTC.

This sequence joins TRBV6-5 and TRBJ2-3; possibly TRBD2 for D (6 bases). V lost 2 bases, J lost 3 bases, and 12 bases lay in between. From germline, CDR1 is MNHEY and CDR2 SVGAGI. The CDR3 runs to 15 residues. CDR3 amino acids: CASSYAGRRTDTQYF. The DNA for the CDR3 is TGTGCCAGCAGTTACGCAGGGAGGAGAACAGATACGCAGTATTTT.

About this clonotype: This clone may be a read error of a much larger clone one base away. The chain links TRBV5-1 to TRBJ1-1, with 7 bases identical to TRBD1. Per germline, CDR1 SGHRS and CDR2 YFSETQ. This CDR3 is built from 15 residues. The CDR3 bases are TGCGTCAGCAGCTGGGGACAGAGGATGAACACTGAAGCTTTCTTT. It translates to CVSSWGQRMNTEAFF.

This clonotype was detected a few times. The CDR3 here is CASSLQQGQETQYF. As DNA, the CDR3 is TGTGCCAGCAGTTTACAGCAGGGGCAAGAGACCCAGTACTTC. V and J are TRBV12-3 or TRBV12-4 and TRBJ2-5; weak D call: TRBD1 (6 bases). Trimming cost V 2 bases and J 2 bases, with 9 bases left between them. This CDR3 has 14 residues.

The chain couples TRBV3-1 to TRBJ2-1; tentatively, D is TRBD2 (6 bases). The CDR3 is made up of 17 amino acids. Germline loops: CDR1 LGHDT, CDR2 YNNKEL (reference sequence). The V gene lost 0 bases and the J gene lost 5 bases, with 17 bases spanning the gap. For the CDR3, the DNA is TGTGCCAGCAGCCAAGATTTGGCCAGCGCGGGGCACAATGAGCAGTTCTTC. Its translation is CASSQDLASAGHNEQFF.

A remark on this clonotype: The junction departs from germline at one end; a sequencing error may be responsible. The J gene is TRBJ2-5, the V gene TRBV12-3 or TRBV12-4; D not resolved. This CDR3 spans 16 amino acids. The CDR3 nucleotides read TGTGCCGGCAGTTTAGTCCCCGGCACGAGTAAAGAGACCCAGTACTTC. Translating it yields CAGSLVPGTSKETQYF.

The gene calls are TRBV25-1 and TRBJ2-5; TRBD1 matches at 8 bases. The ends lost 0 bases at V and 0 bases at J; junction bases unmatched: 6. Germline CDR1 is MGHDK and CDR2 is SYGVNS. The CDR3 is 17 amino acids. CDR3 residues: CASSEYVGQAYQETQYF. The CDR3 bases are TGTGCCAGCAGTGAATACGTGGGACAGGCGTACCAAGAGACCCAGTACTTC.

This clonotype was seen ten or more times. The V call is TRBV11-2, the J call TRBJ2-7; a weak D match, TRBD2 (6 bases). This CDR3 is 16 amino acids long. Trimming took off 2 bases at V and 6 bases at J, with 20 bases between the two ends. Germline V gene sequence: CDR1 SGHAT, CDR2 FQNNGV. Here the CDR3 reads CASSLKGGRIIPEQYF. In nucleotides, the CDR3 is TGTGCCAGCAGCTTAAAGGGAGGCAGAATAATCCCCGAGCAGTACTTC.

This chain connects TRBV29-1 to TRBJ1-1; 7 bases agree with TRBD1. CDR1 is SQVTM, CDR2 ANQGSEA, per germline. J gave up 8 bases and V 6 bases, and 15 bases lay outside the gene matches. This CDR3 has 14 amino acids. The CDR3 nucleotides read TGCAGCGTATCAATAACCAACCGGGACAGCGAAGCTTTCTTT. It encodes CSVSITNRDSEAFF.

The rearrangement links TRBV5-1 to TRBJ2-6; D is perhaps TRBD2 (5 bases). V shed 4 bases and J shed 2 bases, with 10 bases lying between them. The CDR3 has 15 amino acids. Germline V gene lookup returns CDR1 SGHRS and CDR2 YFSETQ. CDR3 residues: CASSPEGAGANVLTF. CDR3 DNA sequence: TGCGCCAGCAGCCCCGAGGGCGCTGGGGCCAACGTCCTGACTTTC.

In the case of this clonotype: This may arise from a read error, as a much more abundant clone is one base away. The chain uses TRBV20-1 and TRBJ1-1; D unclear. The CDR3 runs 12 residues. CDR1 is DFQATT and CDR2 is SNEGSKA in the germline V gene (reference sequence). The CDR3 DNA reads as TGCAGTGCCAATCCGTGGGTTACTGAAACTTTCTTT. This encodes CSANPWVTETFF.